The 20 T cell receptor beta chains below come from one sample, sequenced in a study of early T cells in non-severe SARS-CoV-2 infection. TCRdb re-analysed the 5' RACE reads in MiXCR, keeping a single row per CDR3 protein. The sample consists of tens of thousands of distinct CDR3 sequences, around 10% of them appearing once. The sample comprised whole blood. Receptors were obtained from an adult who was a healthcare worker with PCR-confirmed SARS-CoV-2 infection or an uninfected control (not recorded which).

This clonotype was seen many times. This sequence joins TRBV30 and TRBJ2-7; D might be TRBD2 (6 bases). Germline CDR1 GTSNPN, CDR2 SVGIG (reference sequence). Trimming left V 4 bases short and J 12 bases short, with 16 bases between. The CDR3 contains 11 residues. The CDR3 spells CAWMEGARAYF. As DNA, the CDR3 is TGTGCCTGGATGGAGGGTGCCCGGGCGTACTTC.

A few counts support this clonotype. The chain has TRBV5-6 and TRBJ1-3; D unresolved. The CDR3 length is 13 residues. The V end was cut by 4 bases, the J end by 2 bases, with 7 bases between. Germline CDR1 reads SGHDT; CDR2 reads YYEEEE. The chain's CDR3 is CASSAGAGNTIYF. As DNA, the CDR3 is TGTGCCAGCAGCGCCGGGGCTGGAAACACCATATATTTT.

This clonotype was seen a few times. This rearrangement joins TRBV11-1 to TRBJ1-1; 11 bases are shared with TRBD1. This CDR3 has 14 residues. V shed 5 bases, J shed 8 bases, and the junction held 7 bases outside the gene matches. Germline CDR1 is SGHAT and CDR2 is FQDESV (reference sequence). DNA for the CDR3: TGTGCCAGCAGCCTAGGACAGGGGGCTCGCGAAGCTTTCTTT. This encodes CASSLGQGAREAFF.

This chain uses TRBV2 with TRBJ2-2, with D perhaps matching TRBD1 (6 bases). Trimming removed 2 bases from V and 5 bases from J, with 12 bases in between. This CDR3 is built from 15 residues. Germline values: CDR1 SNHLY, CDR2 FYNNEI. DNA for the CDR3: TGTGCCAGCAGTGAATTACAGGGATGGACCGGGGAGCTGTTTTTT. Protein product: CASSELQGWTGELFF.

The chain carries TRBV2 and TRBJ1-3; 8 bases match TRBD1. The CDR3 has 14 residues. Germline V gene data show CDR1 as SNHLY and CDR2 as FYNNEI. After removal of 4 bases from V and 2 bases from J, the junction contained 1 base not matched to a gene. The CDR3 DNA follows: TGTGCCAGCAGTGTGACAGGGGCTGGAAACACCATATATTTT. Translated: CASSVTGAGNTIYF. The whole variable domain, remainder taken from reference TRBV2 and TRBJ1-3, is EPEVTQTPSHQVTQMGQEVILRCVPISNHLYFYWYRQILGQKVEFLVSFYNNEISEKSEIFDDQFSVERPDGSNFTLKIRSTKLEDSAMYFCASSVTGAGNTIYFGEGSWLTVV.

This clonotype was counted between two and nine times. One end of the junction is discordant with germline, which a read error may explain. The V and J genes are TRBV29-1 and TRBJ2-7, with 7 bases aligning to TRBD2. This CDR3 has 13 amino acids. Germline CDR1 and CDR2: SQVTM and ANQGSEA. CDR3 in amino acids: CSAEVGGSWEQYF. The DNA for the CDR3 is TGCAGCGCTGAAGTTGGCGGGAGCTGGGAGCAGTACTTC.

This clonotype was seen only a few times. The chain uses TRBV12-3 or TRBV12-4 and TRBJ1-2; 7 nucleotides agree with TRBD1. The CDR3 runs 16 residues. The J segment lost 5 bases and the V segment lost 6 bases, leaving 15 bases of the junction unmatched. The CDR3 DNA reads TGTGCCAGCAGCCCTGCCACAGGGGAAGTCGGGTATGGCTACACCTTC. It is translated as CASSPATGEVGYGYTF.

This clonotype was seen at least ten times. The CDR3, as DNA: TGTGCCAGCAGCGTAGAGCCGGGAGGCGACGAGCAGTACTTC. Protein product: CASSVEPGGDEQYF. The J gene is TRBJ2-7, the V gene TRBV9, with TRBD2 matching over 7 bases. This CDR3 is built from 14 residues. Germline V gene lookup returns CDR1 SGDLS and CDR2 YYNGEE. The J segment lost 5 bases and the V segment lost 0 bases, leaving 5 bases of the junction unmatched. Full variable domain (outside the CDR3, taken from reference TRBV9 and TRBJ2-7): DSGVTQTPKHLITATGQRVTLRCSPRSGDLSVYWYQQSLDQGLQFLIQYYNGEERAKGNILERFSAQQFPDLHSELNLSSLELGDSALYFCASSVEPGGDEQYFGPGTRLTVT.

V is TRBV29-1 and J is TRBJ2-4; D remains unclear. This CDR3 is 13 amino acids long. Germline V gives CDR1 SQVTM, CDR2 ANQGSEA. The V gene lost 5 bases and the J gene lost 6 bases, with 14 bases spanning the gap. DNA for the CDR3: TGCAGCGTTCGGGTGGGGATTGGAAACATTCAGTACTTC. Its protein is CSVRVGIGNIQYF.

The gene calls are TRBV7-3 and TRBJ1-1; D gene uncertain. The germline V gene has CDR1 SGHTA and CDR2 FQGTGA. This CDR3 is built from 14 residues. Trimming stripped 6 bases from V and 0 bases from J, with 11 bases between. This CDR3 reads CASSPGSLNTEAFF. The CDR3 DNA follows: TGTGCCAGCAGTCCTGGGAGCCTGAACACTGAAGCTTTCTTT.

This clonotype was seen a few times. This rearrangement joins TRBV18 to TRBJ1-1; D gene unclear. Trimming stripped 3 bases from V and 0 bases from J, with 8 bases between. Germline loops: CDR1 KGHSH, CDR2 LQKENI. The CDR3 has 14 residues. CDR3: CASSPSRLNTEAFF. The CDR3, as DNA: TGTGCCAGCTCACCCAGCAGGTTGAACACTGAAGCTTTCTTT.

This chain links TRBV6-1 with TRBJ2-7; D is ambiguous. Germline V gives CDR1 MNHNS, CDR2 SASEGT. V was cut by 0 bases and J by 1 base, with 7 bases left in between. This CDR3 comprises 14 residues. The CDR3 DNA is TGTGCCAGCAGTGAAGCGCGATTATCCTACGAGCAGTACTTC. Translating it yields CASSEARLSYEQYF.

This clonotype was seen at least ten times. The chain is built from TRBV29-1 and TRBJ1-2; D is possibly TRBD1 (5 bases). Germline V CDR1 and CDR2: SQVTM, ANQGSEA. This CDR3 comprises 11 residues. V lost 4 bases and J 4 bases, leaving 7 bases between the germline ends. This CDR3 is CSVVGVYGYTF. The CDR3 region has the DNA TGCAGCGTTGTAGGGGTCTATGGCTACACCTTC.

This chain links TRBV13 with TRBJ2-7; weak D call: TRBD1 (5 bases). CDR1 and CDR2 (germline): PRHDT, FYEKMQ (reference sequence). V shed 5 bases and J shed 2 bases, with 10 bases lying between them. CDR3 length equals 13 residues. CDR3 protein: CASSPGIAYEQYF. Here the CDR3 DNA reads TGTGCCAGCAGCCCAGGGATTGCCTACGAGCAGTACTTC.

This clonotype was observed at least ten times. The V and J genes are TRBV5-5 and TRBJ1-2; unclear D gene. This CDR3 region has 12 residues. Per germline, CDR1 SGHKS and CDR2 YYEKEE (reference sequence). The V end was cut by 0 bases, the J end by 6 bases, with 6 bases between. The CDR3 DNA reads TGTGCCAGCAGCTTGGATAAAGATGGCTACACCTTC. This gives the protein CASSLDKDGYTF.

The chain links TRBV27 to TRBJ2-7; 10 bases fit TRBD1. Trimming cost V 3 bases and J 2 bases; bases outside gene matches: 1. Germline V CDR1 and CDR2: MNHEY, SMNVEV (reference sequence). This CDR3 contains 14 residues. The CDR3 is CASSLGTGAYEQYF. The CDR3 DNA reads as TGTGCCAGCAGTTTGGGGACAGGGGCCTACGAGCAGTACTTC.

Details on this clonotype: A single base separates this from a much larger clone, so it may be a read error. The rearrangement joins TRBV3-1 to TRBJ1-4; TRBD1 is a possible D gene (6 bases). The germline gives CDR1 LGHDT, CDR2 YNNKEL (reference sequence). This CDR3 has 14 amino acids. For the CDR3, the DNA is TGTGCCAGCAGCCAACGGGGGGCAGATGAAGAACTGTTTTTT. Amino acid sequence: CASSQRGADEELFF. The whole variable domain, remainder taken from reference TRBV3-1 and TRBJ1-4, is DTAVSQTPKYLVTQMGNDKSIKCEQNLGHDTMYWYKQDSKKFLKIMFSYNNKELIINETVPNRFSPKSPDKAHLNLHINSLELGDSAVYFCASSQRGADEELFFGSGTQLSVL.

There are many counts of this clonotype. The chain is built from TRBV30 and TRBJ1-2; D not certain. Trimming cost V 2 bases and J 4 bases, with 11 bases left between them. This CDR3 is built from 13 residues. CDR1 GTSNPN and CDR2 SVGIG come from the germline V gene (reference sequence). CDR3 nucleotides: TGTGCCTGGAGTCCACAACCAAGCTATGGCTACACCTTC. Translated, it gives CAWSPQPSYGYTF.

The chain joins TRBV29-1 to TRBJ2-1, with TRBD1 identical over 9 bases. Germline V lookup: CDR1 SQVTM, CDR2 ANQGSEA. The CDR3 consists of 14 residues. V lost 8 bases to trimming and J lost 5 bases; unmatched junction nucleotides: 10. The CDR3 loop reads CSTGRDREDNEQFF. CDR3 DNA: TGCAGCACAGGCCGGGACAGGGAGGACAATGAGCAGTTCTTC.

Details on this clonotype: It may be a read error: a sequence one base away is much more abundant. This rearrangement joins TRBV28 to TRBJ2-7; D call uncertain. The CDR3 is 14 residues long. Trimming removed 6 bases at V and 1 base at J, with 13 bases between. Germline loops: CDR1 MDHEN, CDR2 SYDVKM. The CDR3 DNA follows: TGTGCCAGCAGCTTTTCGGACGGATCCTACGAGCAGTACTTC. Translation gives CASSFSDGSYEQYF.